The next 25 T cell receptor beta chains were all read from a single sample in a study of blood T cells in healthy people across ages. PCR was performed a second time for about 7 to 11 cycles using a sample-barcoded 5' primer and a J-beta primer mix. TCRdb used MiXCR to reprocess the 5' RACE reads, holding one entry per CDR3 protein. The sample lists roughly 700,000 distinct CDR3 sequences; roughly 49% were seen once. Material: blood. These receptors were obtained from a woman in her sixties or seventies in good health.

This sequence joins TRBV7-3 and TRBJ2-1, with TRBD2 matching 8 bases. The V segment lost 5 bases and the J segment 1 base; nucleotides outside the gene matches: 4. This CDR3 is 15 amino acids long. The germline CDR1 and CDR2 sequences are SGHTA and FQGTGA. CDR3: CASSNLAGSYNEQFF. The DNA for the CDR3 is TGTGCCAGCAGCAACCTAGCGGGTTCCTACAATGAGCAGTTCTTC.

This clonotype was detected a few times. The genes are TRBV11-2 and TRBJ2-1; D tentatively reads TRBD1 or TRBD2 (5 bases each). The V end lost 0 bases, the J end lost 5 bases, and 17 bases lay between the germline ends. The germline V gene encodes CDR1 SGHAT and CDR2 FQNNGV. The CDR3 covers 17 residues. CDR3 sequence reads: CASSLDEGQGLDNEQFF. In DNA, the CDR3 is TGTGCCAGCAGCTTAGATGAGGGGCAGGGCTTGGACAATGAGCAGTTCTTC.

The J gene is TRBJ2-1, the V gene TRBV29-1; D may match TRBD1 or TRBD2 (6 bases each). Trimming stripped 7 bases from V and 9 bases from J, with 16 bases between. The CDR3 length is 12 residues. Germline lookup yields CDR1 SQVTM and CDR2 ANQGSEA. The CDR3, as DNA: TGCAGCGCTTCAACGGGGGCCGGTGAGCAGTTCTTC. Its protein product is CSASTGAGEQFF.

This sequence joins TRBV7-8 and TRBJ1-6, with no clear D. Trimming shortened V by 0 bases and J by 9 bases, and 12 bases separated the two germline ends. The CDR3 contains 15 residues. Per germline, CDR1 SGHVS and CDR2 FQNEAQ. CDR3 residues: CASSLAQASGSPLHF. In DNA form, the CDR3 reads TGTGCCAGCAGCTTAGCGCAAGCTTCTGGTTCACCCCTCCACTTT.

This clonotype was counted only a few times. The V and J genes are TRBV7-2 and TRBJ2-7; D remains ambiguous. Deletions cut 2 bases from V and 7 bases from J, with 21 bases between. This CDR3 comprises 16 residues. The germline CDR1 and CDR2 sequences are SGHTA and FQGNSA. The CDR3 bases are TGTGCCAGCAGCTTACCTTCTAGTGCCGTCTACAATGAGCAGTACTTC. Protein: CASSLPSSAVYNEQYF.

V is TRBV18 and J is TRBJ2-7, with TRBD2 matching 7 bases. CDR3 length: 15 amino acids. Germline loops: CDR1 KGHSH, CDR2 LQKENI. J was trimmed by 7 bases and V by 1 base; bases with no gene match: 10. Written as DNA, the CDR3 is TGTGCCAGCTCACCACGTAGGGAGGGCCACAATGAGCAGTACTTC. It is translated as CASSPRREGHNEQYF.

V usage is TRBV10-3 and J usage is TRBJ1-4; D is unclear. V was cut by 8 bases and J by 8 bases, with 15 bases left in between. There are 13 residues in the CDR3. Germline V CDR1 and CDR2: ENHRY, SYGVKD. CDR3 protein: CAISGNSNEKLFF. The CDR3 region has the DNA TGTGCCATCTCTGGCAACTCCAACGAAAAACTGTTTTTT.

The genes are TRBV6-5 and TRBJ2-7; a weak D match, TRBD2 (5 bases). CDR3 length equals 15 residues. With 2 bases removed from V and 2 bases from J, the gap between germline ends came to 13 bases. Germline-derived CDR1 and CDR2 are MNHEY and SVGAGI. The CDR3 DNA reads TGTGCCAGCAGTTACGGACCCACCGGGGCCTACGAGCAGTACTTC. Amino acids: CASSYGPTGAYEQYF.

The chain is built from TRBV5-1 and TRBJ2-1; D may be TRBD2 (6 bases). Trimming pared 0 bases from V and 10 bases from J, leaving 11 bases between. Looked up from germline, CDR1 is SGHRS and CDR2 is YFSETQ. This CDR3 has 13 amino acids. CDR3 coding DNA: TGCGCCAGCAGCTTGGTAACGGGGGTAGAGCAGTTCTTC. Protein: CASSLVTGVEQFF.

This clonotype was counted only a few times. The rearrangement links TRBV18 to TRBJ1-5, with D perhaps TRBD1 (6 bases). The germline V and J ends were trimmed by 1 base and 5 bases, with 18 bases remaining between them. Germline V gene sequence: CDR1 KGHSH, CDR2 LQKENI. The CDR3 covers 17 residues. The CDR3 protein is CASSPRDPTGHYQPQHF. CDR3 DNA: TGTGCCAGCTCACCACGGGACCCAACGGGACATTATCAGCCCCAGCATTTT.

At least ten counts were recorded for this clonotype. The genes are TRBV29-1 and TRBJ2-1, with D maybe TRBD2 (6 bases). Germline lookup yields CDR1 SQVTM and CDR2 ANQGSEA. The germline V and J ends were trimmed by 5 bases and 6 bases, with 17 bases remaining between them. The CDR3 contains 14 residues. DNA of the CDR3: TGCAGCGTTATGGGGAGGAATTCCCCCAATGAGCAGTTCTTC. This translates into CSVMGRNSPNEQFF.

This clonotype was found a few times. The chain links TRBV29-1 to TRBJ2-7, with D hard to call. Germline-derived CDR1 and CDR2 are SQVTM and ANQGSEA. This CDR3 has 13 amino acids. V was clipped by 0 bases and J by 3 bases, with 9 bases between them. The CDR3 loop is CSVEDHLLYEQYF. The CDR3 nucleotides are TGCAGCGTTGAAGATCACCTACTCTACGAGCAGTACTTC.

The genes are TRBV29-1 and TRBJ1-1, with a tentative D call TRBD1 (5 bases). The CDR3 runs to 15 residues. Germline V CDR1 and CDR2: SQVTM, ANQGSEA. The V gene lost 1 base and the J gene lost 0 bases, with 12 bases spanning the gap. The CDR3 spells CSVEVRQSLNTEAFF. CDR3 DNA sequence: TGCAGCGTTGAAGTCAGACAGAGCTTGAACACTGAAGCTTTCTTT.

Only a few counts were recorded for this clonotype. The gene calls are TRBV12-3 or TRBV12-4 and TRBJ1-5; a weak D match, TRBD1 (5 bases). The CDR3 is made up of 14 amino acids. Deletions cut 3 bases from V and 1 base from J, with 7 bases between. The DNA of the CDR3 is TGTGCCAGCAGTTTTGGACAAAGCAATCAGCCCCAGCATTTT. Encoded protein: CASSFGQSNQPQHF.

The chain employs TRBV20-1 and TRBJ1-5; tentative D call: TRBD1 (6 bases). The length of the CDR3 is 15 residues. V lost 6 bases, J lost 3 bases, and 18 bases lay in between. Germline assignment: CDR1 DFQATT and CDR2 SNEGSKA (reference sequence). CDR3 protein: CSANWVGGLNQPQHF. As DNA, the CDR3 is TGCAGTGCCAACTGGGTCGGGGGCCTCAATCAGCCCCAGCATTTT.

In this sample, this clonotype turned up a few times. V usage is TRBV20-1 and J usage is TRBJ2-7, with 7 positions matching TRBD1. Trimming removed 4 bases from V and 4 bases from J; junction bases left unmatched: 10. The V gene's germline CDR1 is DFQATT and CDR2 SNEGSKA (reference sequence). This CDR3 contains 14 residues. The CDR3 region is CSAKTGVTFYEQYF. The CDR3, as DNA: TGCAGTGCTAAAACAGGGGTAACCTTTTACGAGCAGTACTTC.

The chain recombines TRBV11-1 with TRBJ2-1; tentatively, D is TRBD1 or TRBD2 (5 bases each). Trimming took off 5 bases at V and 0 bases at J, with 11 bases between the two ends. The CDR3 runs 15 residues. Germline CDR1 SGHAT, CDR2 FQDESV (reference sequence). This CDR3 reads CASSTEGTSYNEQFF. Written as DNA, the CDR3 is TGTGCCAGCAGCACAGAAGGGACCTCCTACAATGAGCAGTTCTTC.

This clonotype was seen only a few times. This chain joins TRBV20-1 and TRBJ1-2; 9 bases map to TRBD1. V shed 3 bases and J 6 bases; nucleotides not matched to a gene: 2. CDR1 is DFQATT and CDR2 is SNEGSKA in the germline V gene (reference sequence). This CDR3 spans 12 amino acids. The CDR3 bases are TGCAGTGCTAGCGACAGGGGGGATGGCTACACCTTC. This translates into CSASDRGDGYTF.

This rearrangement joins TRBV28 to TRBJ2-5, with D tentatively TRBD1 (5 bases). TRBJ2-7 matches the DNA end more closely, so the J call is doubtful. Germline values: CDR1 MDHEN, CDR2 SYDVKM. CDR3 size: 14 residues. The CDR3 protein is CASSSASTVYEQYF. In DNA, the CDR3 is TGTGCCAGCAGTTCCGCCTCGACAGTCTACGAGCAGTACTTC.

The chain carries TRBV5-5 and TRBJ1-6; D might be TRBD1 (6 bases). V shed 4 bases and J shed 7 bases, with 9 bases lying between them. Germline CDR1 and CDR2: SGHKS and YYEKEE (reference sequence). The CDR3 totals 13 residues. In DNA form, the CDR3 reads TGTGCCAGCAGCACCGACAGGAATTCACCCCTCCACTTT. It encodes CASSTDRNSPLHF.

This chain joins TRBV2 and TRBJ2-6; the D is unclear. Trimming shortened V by 5 bases and J by 2 bases, and 16 bases separated the two germline ends. Per germline, CDR1 SNHLY and CDR2 FYNNEI. The CDR3 totals 17 residues. In DNA form, the CDR3 reads TGTGCCAGCAGTTTAGAAATGAGAGGTACTGGGGCCAACGTCCTGACTTTC. Protein: CASSLEMRGTGANVLTF.

The CDR3, as DNA: TGCAGTGCTAGCTCTCCGACCTCCTACAATGAGCAGTACTTC. Amino acids: CSASSPTSYNEQYF. The chain joins TRBV20-1 to TRBJ2-1, with D hard to call. With the DNA end fitting TRBJ2-7 better, the J assignment may be wrong. This CDR3 contains 14 residues. Germline V lookup: CDR1 DFQATT, CDR2 SNEGSKA (reference sequence).

The rearrangement joins TRBV6-5 to TRBJ1-2; a possible D gene is TRBD1 (5 bases). Trimming cost V 2 bases and J 3 bases, with 13 bases left between them. Per the germline V gene, CDR1 is MNHEY and CDR2 is SVGAGI. The CDR3 length is 15 residues. The CDR3 DNA follows: TGTGCCAGCAGTTACGGGGGGGGTTCTGACTATGGCTACACCTTC. Amino acids: CASSYGGGSDYGYTF.

This clonotype was picked up a small number of times. The J gene is TRBJ2-1, the V gene TRBV27, with TRBD2 matching 10 bases. J lost 6 bases, V lost 5 bases, and 7 bases had no gene match. The CDR3 consists of 15 residues. Germline CDR1 reads MNHEY; CDR2 reads SMNVEV (reference sequence). CDR3: CASSDGASGSNEQFF. The CDR3 region has the DNA TGTGCCAGCAGTGATGGAGCTAGCGGGAGCAATGAGCAGTTCTTC.

Note on this clonotype: At one end the junction does not follow the germline gene, possibly because of a read error. The genes are TRBV9 and TRBJ2-5, with D maybe TRBD2 (6 bases). The germline V gene encodes CDR1 SGDLS and CDR2 YYNGEE. The CDR3 is made up of 14 amino acids. This chain's CDR3 is CASSFRDFQETPYF. The CDR3, as DNA: TGTGCCAGCAGCTTCCGGGACTTCCAAGAGACCCCGTACTTC.